The sequence of this T cell receptor (beta chain) was determined in a study of cytomegalovirus exposure and HLA in healthy donors. Trimming cost V 3 bases and J 0 bases, with 15 bases left between them. There are 17 residues in the CDR3. Germline values: CDR1 MGHRA, CDR2 YSYEKL. As for this clone: Its antigen remains unidentified.

Vbeta (60) and Jbeta (13) primers were used in the PCR. Sequencing used immunoSEQ multiplex PCR; TCRdb keeps in-frame clones, though not all of them. This sample contains under 150,000 clones. Findings and limits, study-wide: Donors belonging to an Asian-associated ancestry cluster reportedly showed fewer N-insertions in productive TCRs than the roughly 670-donor mean, according to what a later analysis found.

The sequenced sample consisted of PBMCs. The V gene is TRBV4-1, the J gene TRBJ1-3; the D gene is possibly TRBD1 (6 bases). This TCR came from a middle-aged woman in good health and CMV-seronegative. CDR3 region: CASSQGLQGHSGNTIYF. The CDR3 DNA is TGCGCCAGCAGCCAGGGTCTACAGGGCCACTCTGGAAACACCATATATTTT.